The clone carrying this TCR beta chain has ten or more counts. The data derive from a study of T-cell reconstitution after alpha-beta-depleted transplantation in children. Researchers prepared the TCRbeta library using unique molecular identifiers, the study reports. TCRdb redid the calling of the PCR reads with MiXCR, one entry per CDR3 protein. The sample includes hundreds of thousands of distinct CDR3 sequences, under 12% seen only once; the top ten take approximately 4.1%. V dropped 2 bases and J dropped 8 bases, with 16 bases sitting between them. CDR3 length: 15 amino acids. From germline, CDR1 is SNHLY and CDR2 FYNNEI.

The TCR sequence derives from a human donor who donated a stem cell graft to a child with acute myeloid leukemia. The chain recombines TRBV2 with TRBJ2-1; no reliable D call. The sequencing here drew on PBMCs from the stem cell graft donor, taken from the stem cell graft. The CDR3 nucleotides read TGTGCCAGCAGTGAAAGGAGAAGCGCCCGGGATGAGCAGTTCTTC. Its translation is CASSERRSARDEQFF. The full variable domain, with the rest looked up from reference TRBV2 and TRBJ2-1, is EPEVTQTPSHQVTQMGQEVILRCVPISNHLYFYWYRQILGQKVEFLVSFYNNEISEKSEIFDDQFSVERPDGSNFTLKIRSTKLEDSAMYFCASSERRSARDEQFFGPGTRLTVL.